Listed below are T cell receptor beta chains from one sample, sequenced in a study of cytomegalovirus exposure and HLA in healthy donors. The method was immunoSEQ multiplex PCR; TCRdb's version includes in-frame clones alone and lacks a portion of them. The sample has about 110,000 clones, around 64% seen once. Sequencing was performed on PBMCs. The receptors come from a young man in good health and CMV-seropositive. Both conserved end residues are part of each CDR3. The D gene is left open where the match is weak. Not every row has a clone size; where given, it reads once, few, many or a size class.

>TRBJ2-6|15|few|TRBV27|TRBD1
TGTGCCAGCAGTTCAGGGGGCGCTGGGGCCAACGTCCTGACTTTC
CASSSGGAGANVLTF
>TRBJ1-1|13|few|TRBV29-1|NA
TGCAGCGTTGGGAGAGCCCCTGGCACTGAAGCTTTCTTT
CSVGRAPGTEAFF
>TRBJ1-2|14|NA|TRBV5-4|NA
TGTGCCAGCAGCTTACGGGACACCGCCTATGGCTACACCTTC
CASSLRDTAYGYTF
>TRBJ2-3|14|NA|TRBV11-2|NA
TGTGCCAGCAGCCCGGCGGCTAGCACAGATACGCAGTATTTT
CASSPAASTDTQYF
>TRBJ1-1|12|NA|TRBV13|NA
TGTGCCAGCAGCTTGACGGGCACTGAAGCTTTCTTT
CASSLTGTEAFF
>TRBJ1-1|12|NA|TRBV2|NA
TGTGCCAGCGGTGGGGGCTACACTGAAGCTTTCTTT
CASGGGYTEAFF
>TRBJ2-3|13|NA|TRBV29-1|NA
TGCAGCGTTGCTAGCGACTACACAGATACGCAGTATTTT
CSVASDYTDTQYF
>TRBJ2-3|15|NA|TRBV29-1|TRBD1
TGCAGCGTCCAGGGGGCAGGGTTCGGGACAGATACGCAGTATTTT
CSVQGAGFGTDTQYF
>TRBJ1-2|13|NA|TRBV19|NA
TGTGCCAGTAGAACAGGCGATTTTTATGGCTACACCTTC
CASRTGDFYGYTF
>TRBJ1-1|13|few|TRBV5-1|NA
TGCGCCAGCAGCTTTATCGATGAGACTGAAGCTTTCTTT
CASSFIDETEAFF
>TRBJ1-2|15|few|TRBV5-4|TRBD1
TGTGCCAGCAGCTTGGGGGACAGGGATATCTATGGCTACACCTTC
CASSLGDRDIYGYTF
>TRBJ2-1|16|NA|TRBV5-1|TRBD2
TGCGCCAGCAGCCCCAGCGGGGGAGGGGCCTACAATGAGCAGTTCTTC
CASSPSGGGAYNEQFF
>TRBJ2-5|11|NA|TRBV27|NA
TGTGCCAGCAGTCTTGGGGAGACTCAGTACTTC
CASSLGETQYF
>TRBJ2-7|15|NA|TRBV5-6|NA
TGTGCCAGCAGCCCGGTGGCCGGGGGAGCGTACGAGCAGTACTTC
CASSPVAGGAYEQYF
>TRBJ2-1|14|NA|TRBV10-2|NA
TGCGCCAGCACCGAGGGGGGGGGCGGGAATGAGCAGTTCTTC
CASTEGGGGNEQFF
>TRBJ1-1|17|NA|TRBV9|TRBD1
TGTGCCAGCAGCCCAAGAGGCGGACAGGGGGCGGCCACTGAAGCTTTCTTT
CASSPRGGQGAATEAFF
>TRBJ1-2|14|NA|TRBV7-8|NA
TGTGCCAGCAGCTTAGCGGGGGGGGCCTATGGCTACACCTTC
CASSLAGGAYGYTF
>TRBJ2-1|14|few|TRBV11-1|NA
TGTGCCAGCAGCTCGGACTATCTGGGGGATGAGCAGTTCTTC
CASSSDYLGDEQFF
>TRBJ2-5|14|NA|TRBV29-1|TRBD1
TGCAGCGTTAGCCCGACAGGGGGTGGCGAGACCCAGTACTTC
CSVSPTGGGETQYF
>TRBJ2-5|14|NA|TRBV27|NA
TGTGCCAGCAGTTTATCGATCGGTGGAGAGACCCAGTACTTC
CASSLSIGGETQYF
>TRBJ2-3|15|few|TRBV7-2|TRBD2
TGTGCCAGCAGCCGGGGGGTGCTTTACACAGATACGCAGTATTTT
CASSRGVLYTDTQYF
>TRBJ1-1|12|once|TRBV30|NA
TGTGCCTGGCGTGGGGAGGGGACTGAAGCTTTCTTT
CAWRGEGTEAFF
>TRBJ2-1|14|NA|TRBV11-2|NA
TGTGCCAGCAGCCGGGGAGGTGATTACAATGAGCAGTTCTTC
CASSRGGDYNEQFF
>TRBJ2-5|14|NA|TRBV29-1|NA
TGCAGCGTTGATGGTCAGGGGAATGTAGAGACCCAGTACTTC
CSVDGQGNVETQYF
>TRBJ2-5|14|few|TRBV9|NA
TGTGCCAGCAGCGTAGACAGGGCGAGGGAGACCCAGTACTTC
CASSVDRARETQYF
>TRBJ2-5|11|few|TRBV18|NA
TGTGCCAGCTCCTCCAGAGAGACCCAGTACTTC
CASSSRETQYF
>TRBJ1-2|17|few|TRBV28|NA
TGTGCCAGCGTATCCGGCGACCTCACTATCTTCAACTATGGCTACACCTTC
CASVSGDLTIFNYGYTF
>TRBJ2-5|15|NA|TRBV13|TRBD1
TGTGCCAGCAGCTTACCAGGGGGCTTCTTAGAGACCCAGTACTTC
CASSLPGGFLETQYF
>TRBJ1-2|15|NA|TRBV18|NA
TGTGCCAGCTCACCCACCCCAGGGGATCGCTATGGCTACACCTTC
CASSPTPGDRYGYTF
>TRBJ2-1|14|NA|TRBV28|TRBD2
TGTGCCAGCAGCCTCAGCGGGGGCGGCAATGAGCAGTTCTTC
CASSLSGGGNEQFF
>TRBJ1-2|13|once|TRBV29-1|NA
TGCAGCGTTGTTGTTCCCGTTCAGGGTGGCTACACCTTC
CSVVVPVQGGYTF
>TRBJ2-6|16|NA|TRBV29-1|TRBD2
TGCAGCGTGGCCGGGACTAGCGGGGGCGGGGCCAACGTCCTGACTTTC
CSVAGTSGGGANVLTF
>TRBJ1-6|15|NA|TRBV5-6|NA
TGTGCCAGCAGCTTGCTACAGAGCCCCAATTCACCCCTCCACTTT
CASSLLQSPNSPLHF
>TRBJ2-3|11|NA|TRBV27|NA
TGTGCCAGCAGTCCCGGGGTAGGGCAGTATTTT
CASSPGVGQYF
>TRBJ2-3|15|few|TRBV5-1|TRBD2
TGCGCCAGCAGAATGACTAGCGGGCGCACAGATACGCAGTATTTT
CASRMTSGRTDTQYF
>TRBJ1-2|14|NA|TRBV5-8|TRBD1
TGTGCCAGCAGCTCCCCCGAGACAGGGTCTGGCTACACCTTC
CASSSPETGSGYTF
>TRBJ2-1|16|NA|TRBV25-1|NA
TGTGCCAGCAGTGAAGCATCTCCTAGCTCCTACAATGGGCAGTTCTTC
CASSEASPSSYNGQFF
>TRBJ1-4|15|NA|TRBV2|NA
TGTGCCAGCAGTCCGACCTACAGTTCTAATGAAAAACTGTTTTTT
CASSPTYSSNEKLFF
>TRBJ1-2|14|NA|TRBV5-5|NA
TGTGCCAGCAGCTTAGGGGTGTCTGATTATGGCTACACCTTC
CASSLGVSDYGYTF
>TRBJ1-2|15|NA|TRBV5-4|NA
TGTGCCAGCAGCTTGGGAGGGTTCACAAACTATGGCTACACCTTC
CASSLGGFTNYGYTF
>TRBJ1-1|15|NA|TRBV6-5|NA
TGTGCCAGCAGTTACTCTCAGGGAAAAGGGACTGAAGCTTTCTTT
CASSYSQGKGTEAFF
>TRBJ2-7|13|NA|TRBV7-8|NA
TGTGCCAGCAGCTTAGATCACTTCTACGAGCAGTACTTC
CASSLDHFYEQYF